This T cell receptor (delta chain) was sequenced during a study of gamma-delta T cells after stem cell transplantation. TCRdb fed the RT-PCR reads to CATT. Among some 14,000 delta-chain clones listed, approximately 8.5% were seen once. This clone was counted between two and nine times. Given a far larger clone just one base away, this is likely a sequencing read error. Other DNA sequences in the sample encode the same CDR3. Looked up from germline, CDR1 is GEAIGNYY and CDR2 is EKD. Losses at the gene ends were 3 bases for V and 2 bases for J; bases not matched to a gene: 18. The CDR3 loop spans 19 amino acids.

The receptor's source is a human donor. It is not recorded whose cells these are; they may come from a transplant donor. This chain links TRDV2 with TRDJ1; 9 bases align to TRDD3. Sequences were obtained from gamma-delta T cells. The chain's CDR3 is CACDPVLGDTPPSTDKLIF. CDR3 coding DNA: TGTGCCTGTGACCCCGTACTAGGGGATACGCCCCCCTCAACCGATAAACTCATCTTT.